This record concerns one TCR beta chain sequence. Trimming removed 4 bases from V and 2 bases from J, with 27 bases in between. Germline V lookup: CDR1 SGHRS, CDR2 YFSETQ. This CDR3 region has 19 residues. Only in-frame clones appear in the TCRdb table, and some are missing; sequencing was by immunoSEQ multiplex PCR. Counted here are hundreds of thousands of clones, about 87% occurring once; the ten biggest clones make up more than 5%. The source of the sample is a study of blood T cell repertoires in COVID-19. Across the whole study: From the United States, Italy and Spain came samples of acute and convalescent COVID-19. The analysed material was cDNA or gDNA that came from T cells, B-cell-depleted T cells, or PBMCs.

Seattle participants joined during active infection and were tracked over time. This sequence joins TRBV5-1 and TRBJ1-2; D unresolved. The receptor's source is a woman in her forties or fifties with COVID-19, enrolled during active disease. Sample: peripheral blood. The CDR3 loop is CASSPNPDGGQRWNYGYTF. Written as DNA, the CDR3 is TGCGCCAGCAGCCCCAATCCCGATGGCGGGCAACGTTGGAACTATGGCTACACCTTC.